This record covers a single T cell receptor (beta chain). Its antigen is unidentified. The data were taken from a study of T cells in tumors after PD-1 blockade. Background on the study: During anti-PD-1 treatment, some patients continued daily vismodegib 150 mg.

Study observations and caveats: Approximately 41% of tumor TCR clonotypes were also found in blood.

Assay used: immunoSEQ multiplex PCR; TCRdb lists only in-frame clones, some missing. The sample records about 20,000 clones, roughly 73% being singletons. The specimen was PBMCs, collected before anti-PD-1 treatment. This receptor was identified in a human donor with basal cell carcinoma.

In nucleotides, the CDR3 is TGCGCCAGCAGCAGACTAGGTGGCGGGGAGCTGTTTTTT. Its translation is CASSRLGGGELFF. The V and J genes are TRBV5-1 and TRBJ2-2, with D perhaps TRBD2 (6 bases). Trimming cost V 4 bases and J 7 bases, with 11 bases left between them. CDR1 and CDR2 from the germline V gene are SGHRS and YFSETQ. The CDR3 covers 13 residues.